This T cell receptor beta chain was observed in a study of Graves' ophthalmopathy and Graves' hyperthyroidism. Scientists amplified the TCR beta CDR3 regions from RNA transcripts. HTBI-primed RT-PCR formed the first round, and a multiplex PCR formed the second. Each CDR3 protein gets one entry after TCRdb re-called the multiplex PCR reads with MiXCR. The data contain roughly 1.1 million distinct CDR3 sequences, 35% to 40% of them singletons. New diagnoses, under 2 months' duration, and ages 18 to 65 characterized the hyperthyroidism patients. The evidence that diagnosis relied on was clinical symptoms, serum thyroxine, TRAb, thyroid ultrasound and orbital computed tomography. Study-wide results and limits: Prediction of ophthalmopathy progression reached around 71% sensitivity and around 75% specificity. From stable hyperthyroidism, ophthalmopathy was separated by a 13-signature model with 85% to 90% sensitivity and around 80% specificity.

In regard to this clonotype: Antigen: not known.

The CDR3 runs 13 residues. V lost 4 bases and J lost 8, with 14 bases in between. Germline CDR1 and CDR2: WSHSY and SAAADI. The sample consisted of peripheral blood or thyroid tissue (not recorded which). The chain carries TRBV10-2 and TRBJ1-2; no definite D call. This clonotype was sampled from an adult man with Graves' hyperthyroidism. The CDR3 DNA is TGCGCCAGCAGTGGAGAAGGCCTTGGGGGCTACACCTTC. Protein sequence: CASSGEGLGGYTF.